This is a list of T cell receptor beta chains from one sample in a study of control samples from healthy donors and cancer patients. The method was immunoSEQ multiplex PCR; TCRdb's version includes in-frame clones alone and lacks a portion of them. The table includes about 120,000 clones, about 89% detected once. Sequenced material: blood. The receptors come from a man in his fifties in good health. CDR3s include the opening cysteine and the closing phenylalanine or tryptophan. D genes are given only for firm matches. Part of the rows lack a size; the others show once, few, many or a class for expanded clones.

clone_size: .
v_call: TRBV5-4
j_call: TRBJ1-5
d_call: .
cdr3_nt: TGTGCCAGCAGCTTCCCAGGGAGCAATCAGCCCCAGCATTTT
cdr3_aa: CASSFPGSNQPQHF

clone_size: .
v_call: TRBV27
j_call: TRBJ1-1
d_call: .
cdr3_nt: TGTGCCAGCAGAGGGACACCGAACACTGAAGCTTTCTTT
cdr3_aa: CASRGTPNTEAFF

clone_size: .
v_call: TRBV21-1
j_call: TRBJ1-1
d_call: .
cdr3_nt: TGTGCCAGCAGCAGTACAGGGGAAGCTTTCTTT
cdr3_aa: CASSSTGEAFF

clone_size: .
v_call: TRBV7-9
j_call: TRBJ1-1
d_call: TRBD1
cdr3_nt: TGTGCCAGCAACTGGGGGACAGGGGCTAACACTGAAGCTTTCTTT
cdr3_aa: CASNWGTGANTEAFF

clone_size: .
v_call: TRBV29-1
j_call: TRBJ1-2
d_call: .
cdr3_nt: TGCAGCGTTGATCGGACGTCCTATGGCTACACCTTC
cdr3_aa: CSVDRTSYGYTF

clone_size: .
v_call: TRBV16
j_call: TRBJ1-2
d_call: .
cdr3_nt: TGTGCCAGCAGCTACAGGGAACGTACCTATGGCTACACCTTC
cdr3_aa: CASSYRERTYGYTF

clone_size: .
v_call: TRBV5-1
j_call: TRBJ2-7
d_call: TRBD1
cdr3_nt: TGCGCCAGCAGCCCAGGGACAGGCCTGACCCTCTACGAGCAGTACTTC
cdr3_aa: CASSPGTGLTLYEQYF

clone_size: .
v_call: TRBV4-1
j_call: TRBJ1-1
d_call: .
cdr3_nt: TGCGCCAGCAGCACCCAGGACGGGAACACTGAAGCTTTCTTT
cdr3_aa: CASSTQDGNTEAFF

clone_size: .
v_call: TRBV14
j_call: TRBJ1-2
d_call: .
cdr3_nt: TGTGCCAGCAGCCAAGACAGAGGCGGTGGCTACACCTTC
cdr3_aa: CASSQDRGGGYTF

clone_size: many
v_call: TRBV6-4
j_call: TRBJ1-5
d_call: .
cdr3_nt: TGTGCCAGCAGCCCCTTCTCAGGGTTCAATCAGCCCCAGCATTTT
cdr3_aa: CASSPFSGFNQPQHF

clone_size: .
v_call: TRBV7-2
j_call: TRBJ2-3
d_call: TRBD2
cdr3_nt: TGTGCCAGCAGCCCCCGGTGGGCGGGGGGAACAGATACGCAGTATTTT
cdr3_aa: CASSPRWAGGTDTQYF

clone_size: .
v_call: TRBV20-1
j_call: TRBJ2-3
d_call: .
cdr3_nt: TGCAGTGCTAGTGGCGATTTTGGAGATACGCAGTATTTT
cdr3_aa: CSASGDFGDTQYF

clone_size: .
v_call: TRBV29-1
j_call: TRBJ1-1
d_call: .
cdr3_nt: TGCAGCGTGAGGGGGTTGGGCGCCACTGAAGCTTTCTTT
cdr3_aa: CSVRGLGATEAFF

clone_size: .
v_call: TRBV5-1
j_call: TRBJ1-5
d_call: .
cdr3_nt: TGCGCCAGCAGCTTGGGGGAGGGGACACAGCCCCAGCATTTT
cdr3_aa: CASSLGEGTQPQHF

clone_size: .
v_call: TRBV27
j_call: TRBJ2-2
d_call: TRBD2
cdr3_nt: TGTGCCAGCAGTTCTCTAGCGGGATCTAAGTACACCGGGGAGCTGTTTTTT
cdr3_aa: CASSSLAGSKYTGELFF

clone_size: .
v_call: TRBV4-2
j_call: TRBJ1-2
d_call: TRBD1
cdr3_nt: TGTGCCAGCAGCCAAGAATTCCGGCAGGGGGCATATGGCTACACCTTC
cdr3_aa: CASSQEFRQGAYGYTF

clone_size: .
v_call: TRBV24-1
j_call: TRBJ2-3
d_call: .
cdr3_nt: TGTGCCACCAGTGACCCCGCAGGATCTCCACAGAATACGCAGTATTTT
cdr3_aa: CATSDPAGSPQNTQYF

clone_size: .
v_call: TRBV11-2
j_call: TRBJ2-1
d_call: TRBD1
cdr3_nt: TGTGCCAGCAGCTTAGTCGCGACAGGGAAATACAATGAGCAGTTCTTC
cdr3_aa: CASSLVATGKYNEQFF

clone_size: .
v_call: TRBV7-6
j_call: TRBJ1-4
d_call: TRBD1
cdr3_nt: TGTGCCAGCAGCCGTAACTCCGGGACAGGGGGTGAAAAACTGTTTTTT
cdr3_aa: CASSRNSGTGGEKLFF

clone_size: .
v_call: TRBV30
j_call: TRBJ1-2
d_call: TRBD1
cdr3_nt: TGTGCCTGGACGCCGGGACAGGGGTCTGGCTACACCTTC
cdr3_aa: CAWTPGQGSGYTF

clone_size: .
v_call: TRBV19
j_call: TRBJ2-1
d_call: .
cdr3_nt: TGTGCCAGTAGTGTCCGGGACTTGCCCTCCAATGAGCAGTTCTTC
cdr3_aa: CASSVRDLPSNEQFF

clone_size: .
v_call: TRBV5-1
j_call: TRBJ2-1
d_call: TRBD2
cdr3_nt: TGCGCCAGCAGCTTGAATTCCTGGGACTATATAGATGAGCAGTTCTTC
cdr3_aa: CASSLNSWDYIDEQFF

clone_size: .
v_call: TRBV5-1
j_call: TRBJ2-5
d_call: TRBD2
cdr3_nt: TGCGCCAGCAGAGCGGGGGACCAAGAGACCCAGTACTTC
cdr3_aa: CASRAGDQETQYF